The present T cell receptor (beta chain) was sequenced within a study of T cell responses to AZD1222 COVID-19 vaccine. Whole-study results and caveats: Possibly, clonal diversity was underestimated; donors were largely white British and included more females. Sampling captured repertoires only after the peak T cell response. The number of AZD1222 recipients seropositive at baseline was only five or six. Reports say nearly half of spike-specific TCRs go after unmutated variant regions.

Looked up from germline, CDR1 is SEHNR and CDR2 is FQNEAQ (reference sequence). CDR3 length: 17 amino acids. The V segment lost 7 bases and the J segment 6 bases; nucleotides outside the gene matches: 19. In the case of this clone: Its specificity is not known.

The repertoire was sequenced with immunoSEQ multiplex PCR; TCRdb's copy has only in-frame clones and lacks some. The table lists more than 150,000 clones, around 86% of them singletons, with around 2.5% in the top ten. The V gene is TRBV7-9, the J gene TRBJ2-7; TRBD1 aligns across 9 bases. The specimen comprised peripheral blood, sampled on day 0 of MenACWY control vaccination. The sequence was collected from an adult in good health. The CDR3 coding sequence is TGTGCCAGCACCGAGACCGCCGGTCGGACAGGGGTCGGCGAGCAGTACTTC. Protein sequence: CASTETAGRTGVGEQYF.